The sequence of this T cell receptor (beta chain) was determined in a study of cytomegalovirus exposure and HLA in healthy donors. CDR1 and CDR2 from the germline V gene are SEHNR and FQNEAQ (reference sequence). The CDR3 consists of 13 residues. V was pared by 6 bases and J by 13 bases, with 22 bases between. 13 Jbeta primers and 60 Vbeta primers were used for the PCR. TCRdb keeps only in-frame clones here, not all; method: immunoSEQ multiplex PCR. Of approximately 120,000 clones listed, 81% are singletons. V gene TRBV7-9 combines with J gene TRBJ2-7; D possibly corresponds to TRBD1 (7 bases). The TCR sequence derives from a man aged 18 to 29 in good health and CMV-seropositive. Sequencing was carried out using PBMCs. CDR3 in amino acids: CASRREEGARQYF. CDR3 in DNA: TGTGCCAGCAGGAGAGAGGAGGGGGCGCGCCAATACTTC.